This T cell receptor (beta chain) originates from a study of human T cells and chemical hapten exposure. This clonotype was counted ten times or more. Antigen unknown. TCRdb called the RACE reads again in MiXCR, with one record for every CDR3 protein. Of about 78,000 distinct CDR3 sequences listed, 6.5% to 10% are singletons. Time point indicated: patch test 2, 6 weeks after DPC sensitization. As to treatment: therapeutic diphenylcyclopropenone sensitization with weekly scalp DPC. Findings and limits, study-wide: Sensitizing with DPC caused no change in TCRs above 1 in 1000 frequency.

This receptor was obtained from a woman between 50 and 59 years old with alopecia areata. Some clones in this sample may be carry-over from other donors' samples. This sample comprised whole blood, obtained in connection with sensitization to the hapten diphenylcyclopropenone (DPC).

The DNA of the CDR3 is TGCAGCGTTCAGGCAGGGAGCGGATACACCTTC. Its translation: CSVQAGSGYTF. V gene TRBV29-1 combines with J gene TRBJ1-2; a possible D gene is TRBD1 (5 bases). Looked up from germline, CDR1 is SQVTM and CDR2 is ANQGSEA. The CDR3 has 11 amino acids. Trimming took 5 bases from V and 11 from J, leaving 15 bases between them.